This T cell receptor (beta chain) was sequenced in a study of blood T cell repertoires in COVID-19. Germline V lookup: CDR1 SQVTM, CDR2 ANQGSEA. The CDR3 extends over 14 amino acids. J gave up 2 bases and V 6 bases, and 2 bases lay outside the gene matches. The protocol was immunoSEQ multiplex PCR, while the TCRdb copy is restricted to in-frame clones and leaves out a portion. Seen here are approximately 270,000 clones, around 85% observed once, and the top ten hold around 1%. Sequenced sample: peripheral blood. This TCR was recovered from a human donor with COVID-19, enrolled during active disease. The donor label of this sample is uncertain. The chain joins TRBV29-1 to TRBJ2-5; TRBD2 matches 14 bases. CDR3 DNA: TGCAGCGTCGGGACTAGCGGGGGACAAGAGACCCAGTACTTC. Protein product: CSVGTSGGQETQYF.